Following are 30 T cell receptor beta chains from one sample sequenced in a study of T cells in Graves' hyperthyroidism and ophthalmopathy. Authors of the study amplified TCR beta CDR3 regions from RNA transcripts. Initially, a first-round RT-PCR of the TCR CDR3 employed the HTBI primer set. One entry per CDR3 protein results from TCRdb running MiXCR on the multiplex PCR reads. The profile shows 700,000 or so distinct CDR3 sequences, roughly 15% of them singletons. Source material: blood. These receptor sequences come from a woman aged 50 to 60 with Graves' ophthalmopathy.

This clonotype was observed many times. This sequence joins TRBV28 and TRBJ2-7; 8 bases line up with TRBD1. The CDR3 contains 13 residues. From germline, CDR1 is MDHEN and CDR2 SYDVKM. V gave up 7 bases and J gave up 2 bases; unmatched junction bases: 4. The CDR3 is CASIDRGAYEQYF. The CDR3 DNA follows: TGTGCCAGCATTGACAGGGGAGCCTACGAGCAGTACTTC.

The chain joins TRBV28 to TRBJ2-2, with a weak D call TRBD1 (6 bases). V lost 3 bases to trimming and J lost 4 bases, with 18 bases between them. CDR1 is MDHEN, CDR2 SYDVKM, per germline. The CDR3 is made up of 17 amino acids. The CDR3 region is CASSLSPGVSATGELFF. CDR3 bases: TGTGCCAGCAGTTTGTCCCCAGGGGTGTCTGCCACCGGGGAGCTGTTTTTT.

Regarding this clonotype: Given a much more abundant clone one base away, this may be a read error. The conserved phenylalanine or tryptophan normally closing the CDR3 is absent here, so this likely arose from a read error. The J gene is TRBJ2-1, the V gene TRBV7-9, with a tentative D call TRBD2 (6 bases). The CDR3 has 17 amino acids. Trimming cost V 1 base and J 1 base, with 14 bases left between them. Germline V gene lookup returns CDR1 SEHNR and CDR2 FQNEAQ (reference sequence). CDR3 in DNA: TGTGCCAGCAGCTTAGTCTTTGGCGGGACTTCCTACAATGAGCAGTTCCTC. Protein product: CASSLVFGGTSYNEQFL.

V usage is TRBV7-2 and J usage is TRBJ1-4, with D perhaps TRBD1 (6 bases). V was cut by 2 bases and J by 8 bases, with 15 bases left in between. The CDR3 length is 15 residues. The germline V gene has CDR1 SGHTA and CDR2 FQGNSA. CDR3 sequence reads: CASSLTWTAGEKLFF. The CDR3 DNA is TGTGCCAGCAGCTTAACGTGGACAGCTGGCGAAAAACTGTTTTTT.

This clonotype was observed a few times. The chain has TRBV19 and TRBJ2-7, with D unclear. The CDR3 is 15 residues long. Trimming took off 1 base at V and 0 bases at J, with 10 bases between the two ends. The germline V gene has CDR1 LNHDA and CDR2 SQIVND (reference sequence). CDR3 amino acids: CASSIAGRDSYEQYF. CDR3 DNA sequence: TGTGCCAGTAGTATAGCAGGCCGAGACTCCTACGAGCAGTACTTC.

The chain couples TRBV6-1 to TRBJ2-5; no clear D. There are 15 residues in the CDR3. CDR1 is MNHNS and CDR2 is SASEGT in the germline V gene. Trimming stripped 8 bases from V and 1 base from J, with 17 bases between. Written as DNA, the CDR3 is TGTGCCAGCGGTACCTTGGCCGGGTTCCAAGAGACCCAGTACTTC. It codes for CASGTLAGFQETQYF.

Remarks on this clonotype: The junction and the germline gene differ at one end; a read error may be behind it. V and J are TRBV7-9 and TRBJ2-6; the D is unclear. The germline CDR1 and CDR2 sequences are SEHNR and FQNEAQ (reference sequence). This CDR3 spans 15 amino acids. The CDR3, as DNA: TGTGCCAGCAGATTAGGAGTCTCTGGGGCCAACGTCCTGACTTTC. Protein sequence: CASRLGVSGANVLTF.

This rearrangement joins TRBV7-9 to TRBJ1-4; maybe TRBD1 (5 bases). Per the germline V gene, CDR1 is SEHNR and CDR2 is FQNEAQ (reference sequence). Trimming removed 3 bases from V and 7 bases from J, with 9 bases in between. The CDR3 runs to 13 residues. The DNA of the CDR3 is TGTGCCAGCAGCTTCCAGGGTCTTGAAAAACTGTTTTTT. Translating gives CASSFQGLEKLFF.

This clonotype was observed many times. This CDR3 reads CASSPPGQVARGSPLHF. The DNA for the CDR3 is TGTGCCAGCAGTCCGCCGGGACAGGTGGCTCGGGGGTCACCCCTCCACTTT. This chain connects TRBV28 to TRBJ1-6, with 8 bases fitting TRBD1. CDR1 is MDHEN and CDR2 is SYDVKM in the germline V gene. The CDR3 length is 17 residues. The V and J ends lost 5 bases and 10 bases, in that order; junction bases with no gene match: 16.

In regard to this clonotype: One junction end does not reproduce the germline sequence, and a read error may be involved. The chain uses TRBV3-1 and TRBJ2-2, with TRBD2 as a possible D gene (5 bases). The germline CDR1 and CDR2 sequences are LGHDT and YNNKEL (reference sequence). There are 12 residues in the CDR3. CDR3 DNA: TGTGCCAGCAGTCTAAACACCGGGGAGCTGTCTTTT. Translation gives CASSLNTGELSF.

This clonotype was counted a few times. CDR3 in amino acids: CASSQGTAGSRNEKLFF. CDR3 nucleotides: TGCGCCAGCAGCCAAGGGACTGCCGGGTCTCGAAATGAAAAACTGTTTTTT. This sequence joins TRBV4-3 and TRBJ1-4; D is unclear. Per the germline V gene, CDR1 is LGHNA and CDR2 is YSLEER. The V and J ends lost 1 base and 5 bases respectively, with 17 bases between them. This CDR3 is built from 17 residues.

In this sample, this clonotype turned up many times. The chain has TRBV5-1 and TRBJ2-5, with a weak D call TRBD2 (5 bases). This CDR3 has 14 amino acids. Germline-derived CDR1 and CDR2 are SGHRS and YFSETQ. V was trimmed by 0 bases and J by 4 bases, leaving 10 bases between them. The CDR3 protein is CASSLGERIETQYF. The CDR3 DNA follows: TGCGCCAGCAGCTTGGGGGAGAGGATAGAGACCCAGTACTTC.

This clonotype was recorded a few times. At one of its ends the junction is not consistent with the germline gene, which may arise from a read error. The chain has TRBV12-3 or TRBV12-4 and TRBJ1-1; D is possibly TRBD1 (6 bases). The CDR3 runs to 13 residues. The CDR3 region is CVSRDTRRFKAFF. CDR3 nucleotides: TGTGTCAGCAGGGACACCCGGCGGTTTAAAGCTTTCTTT.

This clonotype has at least ten counts. The V call is TRBV7-3, the J call TRBJ2-1; D remains unclear. This CDR3 contains 14 residues. Trimming shortened V by 2 bases and J by 6 bases, and 11 bases separated the two germline ends. In germline, CDR1 is SGHTA, CDR2 FQGTGA. CDR3 region: CASSLGLDGNEQFF. In DNA, the CDR3 is TGTGCCAGCAGCTTAGGTTTAGATGGCAATGAGCAGTTCTTC. Full variable domain (outside the CDR3, taken from reference TRBV7-3 and TRBJ2-1): GAGVSQTPSNKVTEKGKYVELRCDPISGHTALYWYRQSLGQGPEFLIYFQGTGAADDSGLPNDRFFAVRPEGSVSTLKIQRTERGDSAVYLCASSLGLDGNEQFFGPGTRLTVL.

This clonotype was found many times. The CDR3 region is CASTPTGGLTGELFF. Written as DNA, the CDR3 is TGTGCCAGCACCCCCACGGGAGGGTTAACCGGGGAGCTGTTTTTT. The chain employs TRBV12-3 or TRBV12-4 and TRBJ2-2, with 8 bases that match TRBD2. The V gene end was trimmed by 7 bases and the J gene end by 5 bases; junction bases not matched to a gene: 9. The CDR3 is 15 amino acids.

This clonotype was detected ten times or more. The junction and the germline gene differ at one end; a read error may be behind it. The chain is built from TRBV11-1 and TRBJ2-1, with 9 bases lining up with TRBD2. The germline gives CDR1 SGHAT, CDR2 FQDESV (reference sequence). The length of the CDR3 is 14 residues. The CDR3 protein is CAGALTSGYNEQFF. CDR3 DNA sequence: TGTGCCGGCGCCCTGACTAGCGGTTACAATGAACAGTTCTTC.

This clonotype was detected a few times. The genes are TRBV24-1 and TRBJ2-1, with D perhaps matching TRBD1 (6 bases). The closer fit of TRBJ2-7 to the DNA end suggests the J call may be wrong. Germline V lookup: CDR1 KGHDR, CDR2 SFDVKD. CDR3 length: 16 residues. The CDR3 DNA follows: TGTGCCACCAGTGACAAACAGGGAGCCCCTACGGGTGAGCAGTACTTC. It translates to CATSDKQGAPTGEQYF.

This clonotype was seen many times. This sequence joins TRBV3-1 and TRBJ2-3; the D is unclear. The V end lost 0 bases, the J end lost 4 bases, and 11 bases lay between the germline ends. CDR1 is LGHDT and CDR2 is YNNKEL in the germline V gene (reference sequence). The CDR3 spans 15 residues. The CDR3 spells CASSQERVAPDTQYF. CDR3 bases: TGTGCCAGCAGCCAAGAGAGAGTAGCACCAGATACGCAGTATTTT.

At least ten counts were recorded for this clonotype. This rearrangement joins TRBV27 to TRBJ1-1; 7 nucleotides line up with TRBD1. This CDR3 is built from 13 residues. V lost 9 bases and J lost 4; bases outside the gene matches: 8. Germline V CDR1 and CDR2: MNHEY, SMNVEV (reference sequence). The CDR3: CASWNRGGTEAFF. The CDR3, as DNA: TGTGCCAGTTGGAACAGGGGAGGCACTGAAGCTTTCTTT.

This clonotype was observed many times. The chain joins TRBV20-1 to TRBJ2-1, with 8 positions matching TRBD2. V dropped 6 bases and J dropped 6; count of bases not matched to a gene: 13. The CDR3 loop spans 15 amino acids. Per germline, CDR1 DFQATT and CDR2 SNEGSKA (reference sequence). The DNA of the CDR3 is TGCAGTGCCCAAAAGGGGCTAGCGGGCAGCAATGAGCAGTTCTTC. It specifies CSAQKGLAGSNEQFF.

In this sample, this clonotype turned up many times. The chain combines TRBV7-9 with TRBJ2-2; 12 positions agree with TRBD2. The CDR3 contains 18 residues. Germline-derived CDR1 and CDR2 are SEHNR and FQNEAQ (reference sequence). Germline trimming cut 8 bases from V and 4 bases from J; bases unmatched to any gene: 14. CDR3 residues: CASGRPTSGSSSTGELFF. As DNA, the CDR3 is TGTGCCAGCGGACGACCGACTAGCGGGAGTTCTAGCACCGGGGAGCTGTTTTTT.

This clonotype appeared many times. The chain links TRBV11-1 to TRBJ2-3; maybe TRBD1 (5 bases). CDR3 size: 14 residues. Germline V lookup: CDR1 SGHAT, CDR2 FQDESV (reference sequence). V was clipped by 2 bases and J by 2 bases, with 8 bases between them. The CDR3 here is CASSLRQFTDTQYF. In DNA, the CDR3 is TGTGCCAGCAGCTTAAGACAGTTCACAGATACGCAGTATTTT.

This clonotype has ten or more counts. The genes are TRBV7-2 and TRBJ2-1, with D possibly matching TRBD1 (5 bases). The CDR3 has 14 amino acids. From germline, CDR1 is SGHTA and CDR2 FQGNSA. V lost 5 bases, J lost 5 bases, and 13 bases lay in between. CDR3: CASSPDAGHNEQFF. The CDR3 nucleotides are TGTGCCAGCAGCCCCGATGCAGGGCACAATGAGCAGTTCTTC.

To note about this clonotype: Since a much larger clone is just one base distant, this may be a read error. The chain joins TRBV28 to TRBJ1-5; 8 bases are a match to TRBD1. Germline CDR1 reads MDHEN; CDR2 reads SYDVKM. Trimming took 5 bases from V and 2 from J; bases not matched to a gene: 8. This CDR3 is built from 16 residues. The CDR3 bases are TGTGCCAGCAGTGATACCGGGACAGGCCGCAATCAGCCCCAGCATTTT. This encodes CASSDTGTGRNQPQHF.

Ten or more counts support this clonotype. This chain links TRBV20-1 with TRBJ2-7; D is perhaps TRBD2 (5 bases). Trimming left V 4 bases short and J 0 bases short, with 10 bases between. CDR3 length: 13 amino acids. Per the germline V gene, CDR1 is DFQATT and CDR2 is SNEGSKA (reference sequence). CDR3 residues: CSAITSSSYEQYF. The CDR3, as DNA: TGCAGTGCTATAACTAGTAGCTCCTACGAGCAGTACTTC.

This rearrangement joins TRBV7-3 to TRBJ1-2; TRBD1 matches 9 bases. The V segment lost 2 bases and the J segment 8 bases; nucleotides outside the gene matches: 15. Germline-derived CDR1 and CDR2 are SGHTA and FQGTGA. This CDR3 is 17 amino acids long. The chain's CDR3 is CASSLLRPDRGRGGYTF. The DNA of the CDR3 is TGTGCCAGCAGCTTATTGAGGCCGGACAGGGGAAGAGGAGGCTACACCTTC.

As to this clonotype: A read error is possible here, since a much larger clone lies one base away. The chain carries TRBV7-2 and TRBJ2-2, with 12 bases matching TRBD2. From germline, CDR1 is SGHTA and CDR2 FQGNSA. This CDR3 is built from 15 residues. V shed 6 bases, J shed 4 bases, and the junction held 3 bases outside the gene matches. The CDR3, as DNA: TGTACCAGCAGACCGACTAGCGGGGGCACCGGGGAGCTGTTTTTT. Amino acids: CTSRPTSGGTGELFF.

The chain uses TRBV5-1 and TRBJ1-6; TRBD1 might be the D (5 bases). Germline V gene data show CDR1 as SGHRS and CDR2 as YFSETQ. The CDR3 is 14 amino acids. With 4 bases removed from V and 5 bases from J, the gap between germline ends came to 10 bases. As DNA, the CDR3 is TGCGCCAGCAGCACCGACAGCCATAATTCACCCCTCCACTTT. This translates into CASSTDSHNSPLHF.

The gene calls are TRBV4-1 and TRBJ2-2; D is ambiguous. The CDR3 extends over 15 amino acids. V was shortened by 0 bases and J by 2 bases, with 7 bases between the two germline ends. The V gene's germline CDR1 is MGHRA and CDR2 YSYEKL. In nucleotides, the CDR3 is TGCGCCAGCAGCCAAGAAGACCTCAACACCGGGGAGCTGTTTTTT. Its translation: CASSQEDLNTGELFF.

The table lists this clonotype with many counts. This chain joins TRBV5-1 and TRBJ1-1; D is perhaps TRBD1 (6 bases). Trimming removed 2 bases at V and 3 bases at J, with 14 bases between. The CDR3 is 15 amino acids. Germline V gives CDR1 SGHRS, CDR2 YFSETQ. Written as DNA, the CDR3 is TGCGCCAGCAGCTTACACAGGGAAGTCCACACTGAAGCTTTCTTT. This translates into CASSLHREVHTEAFF.